This T cell receptor (beta chain) was captured in a study of immune evolution from preneoplasia to lung adenocarcinoma (dated by TCRdb to 2020 to 2022). A note on the overall study: Immune contexture across lung adenocarcinoma precursors and invasive adenocarcinoma was profiled using immune gene expression, TCR sequencing and multiplex immunofluorescence. Resected precursor lesions (AAH, AIS, MIA) and invasive adenocarcinomas were compared with paired morphologically normal lung tissue. Sample size was determined by specimen availability and not by a prior power calculation. The immune data were combined with whole exome sequencing and methylation data from the same cohort of nodules. The overall cohort was made up of fewer than 70 patients with pulmonary nodules who had surgical resection. A total of some 51 patients contributed TCR sequencing data. According to the study, 90 to 130 samples went through TCR sequencing. POLYSOLVER was used to infer Class I HLA alleles from exome data, while LOHHLA was used to detect allele-specific HLA loss. Overall study outcomes, separate from this receptor: Findings were based on association rather than direct causation; larger cohorts with long-term follow-up and longitudinal biopsies were deemed needed. Normal lung had the highest top T cell clone frequencies, and these frequencies appeared to fall progressively from AAH through AIS, MIA and invasive adenocarcinoma. Normal lung showed the highest clonality, whereas later-stage lesions appeared to have higher T cell density and diversity but lower clonality. Because every patient came from Japan and China, how well the results apply to Western populations was uncertain.

This clone was found once. Its binding antigen is unknown. Base-call qualities are not available, and no considerably larger clone is one nucleotide away. Between the mid-2010s and the late 2010s, the patients underwent resection in either Japan or China. Two lung cancer pathologists independently confirmed the histologic diagnosis of each case on H&E slides. DNA was isolated from FFPE tissue using the AllPrep DNA/RNA FFPE Kit. TCR beta CDR3 regions were sequenced from DNA using the immunoSEQ hsTCRbeta Kit. On the study's bioinformatics: The ImmunoSEQ Analyzer was used to analyse the TCR sequencing data. T cell clonality was defined as 1 minus Pielou's evenness computed on productive rearrangements. To measure T cell diversity, the inverse Simpson index was applied to productive templates. T cell density was defined as TCR beta template counts normalized to usable DNA, with usable DNA estimated by amplifying and sequencing housekeeping genes. Two-sided Kruskal-Wallis tests were used to compare TCR metrics across histologic stages. TCRdb limited this immuneACCESS table to in-frame rearrangements with V and J called. A share of clones is missing; checked studies link under half to unresolved V genes, and the rest is unexplained. Clone size and the V and J calls come from that table; the DNA yielded D and trimming. The sample includes 2,000 or so clones, with over 75% observed a single time. Clones ranked in the top ten supply over 15% of the sample.

Sequenced material: FFPE adjacent normal lung tissue. This receptor was identified in a person aged 60-79 years with lung adenocarcinoma.

In nucleotides, the sequence is TGCGCCAGCAGCTTGTGGGACACTCACTATGGCTACACCTTC. Its coded protein is CASSLWDTHYGYTF. The rearrangement joined TRBV5-1 to TRBJ1-2, with TRBD1 tentatively as D gene (6 bases match). V is pared back by 1 base and J by 3 bases, with 10 bases lying between the germline termini. Inclusive of the bounding cysteine and phenylalanine, the CDR3 is 14 residues long. Only CDR3 DNA remains: 42 bases, in frame from the first base. The germline V gene provides CDR1 SGHRS and CDR2 YFSETQ. Full variable domain (CDR3 extended with the reference TRBV5-1 and TRBJ1-2 proteins): KAGVTQTPRYLIKTRGQQVTLSCSPISGHRSVSWYQQTPGQGLQFLFEYFSETQRNKGNFPGRFSGRQFSNSRSEMNVSTLELGDSALYLCASSLWDTHYGYTFGSGTRLTVV.